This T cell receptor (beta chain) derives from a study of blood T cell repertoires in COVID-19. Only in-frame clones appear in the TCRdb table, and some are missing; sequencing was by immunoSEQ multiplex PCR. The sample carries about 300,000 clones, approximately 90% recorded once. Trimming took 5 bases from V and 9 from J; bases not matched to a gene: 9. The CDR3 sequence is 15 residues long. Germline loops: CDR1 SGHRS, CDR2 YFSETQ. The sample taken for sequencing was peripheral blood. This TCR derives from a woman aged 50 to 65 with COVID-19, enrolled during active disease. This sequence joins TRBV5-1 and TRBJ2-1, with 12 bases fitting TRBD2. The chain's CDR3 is CASRPTSGSSGEQFF. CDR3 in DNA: TGCGCCAGCAGGCCGACTAGCGGGAGTTCGGGTGAGCAGTTCTTC.